The entry that follows covers one T cell receptor (beta chain) sequence. What it recognizes is unknown. This record belongs to a study of CD8 T cells in ankylosing spondylitis. Whole-study results and caveats: With a CD8+ phenotype, disease-linked clones were relatively rare in peripheral blood. Significant enrichment of disease-linked clones was reported in matched ankylosing spondylitis synovial fluid. Existing reports had already noted some motif variants in reactive arthritis synovial fluid and blood.

A quantitative 5'-RACE method, one with molecular barcodes, was used to make TCR beta libraries. TCRdb reprocessed the 5' RACE reads with MiXCR, giving one entry per CDR3 protein. The sample has about 400,000 distinct CDR3 sequences, 20% seen once; the top ten hold roughly 14%. Material for sequencing was blood, either unsorted or a sorted T cell fraction (not recorded which). The TCR originated in a male donor with ankylosing spondylitis or in good health (not recorded which).

The CDR3 sequence is CASSQPTPTTDTQYF. DNA of the CDR3: TGTGCCAGCAGCCAACCTACCCCGACCACAGATACGCAGTATTTT. The chain has TRBV4-2 and TRBJ2-3, with D hard to call. Germline assignment: CDR1 LGHNA and CDR2 YNFKEQ. CDR3 size: 15 residues. V lost 2 bases to trimming and J lost 2 bases, with 11 bases between them.